Sequencing of this TCR beta chain was carried out in a study of Ad26.COV2.S vaccination and SARS-CoV-2 variants. On the study more broadly: In the study, Ad26.COV2.S was injected intramuscularly once, or twice 56 days apart.

Treatment given: some 20 received Ad26.COV2.S at low or high dose, single or two shots; roughly five received placebo; per-sample allocation not given. All samples were drawn on day 63, counting from the first vaccine or placebo injection. What was given as vaccine was an Ad26 vector encoding Wuhan-strain SARS-CoV-2 spike. J was trimmed by 4 bases and V by 3 bases; bases with no gene match: 8. Germline values: CDR1 SEHNR, CDR2 FQNEAQ (reference sequence). This CDR3 contains 15 residues. About this clone itself: What it binds is not known.

Study observations and caveats: Placebo recipients had lower spike-specific TCR breadth than vaccine recipients.

Clones were sequenced by immunoSEQ multiplex PCR, and TCRdb holds only the in-frame ones, with some missing. The sample lists roughly 700,000 clones, 70% to 90% occurring once. The clonotype comes from a person aged 18-65 years who received the Ad26.COV2.S COVID-19 vaccine or a placebo. This sequence joins TRBV7-9 and TRBJ1-1, with 7 bases that match TRBD1. The material sequenced was peripheral blood, taken in a trial of Ad26.COV2.S vaccine versus placebo. The CDR3 here is CASSFYQGGVTEAFF. The CDR3 DNA sequence: TGTGCCAGCAGCTTTTATCAGGGGGGCGTCACTGAAGCTTTCTTT. Based on the CDR3 plus reference TRBV7-9 and TRBJ1-1, the full variable domain is DTGVSQNPRHKITKRGQNVTFRCDPISEHNRLYWYRQTLGQGPEFLTYFQNEAQLEKSRLLSDRFSAERPKGSFSTLEIQRTEQGDSAMYLCASSFYQGGVTEAFFGQGTRLTVV.